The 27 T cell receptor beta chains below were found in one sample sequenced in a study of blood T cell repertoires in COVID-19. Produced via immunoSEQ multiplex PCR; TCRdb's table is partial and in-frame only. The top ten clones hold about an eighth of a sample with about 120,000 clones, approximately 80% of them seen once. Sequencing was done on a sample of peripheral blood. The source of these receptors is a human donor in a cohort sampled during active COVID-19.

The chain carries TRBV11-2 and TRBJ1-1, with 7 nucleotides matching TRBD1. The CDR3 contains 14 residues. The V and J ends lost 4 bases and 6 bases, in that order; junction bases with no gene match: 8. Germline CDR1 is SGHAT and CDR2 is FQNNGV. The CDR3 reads CASSYRQGRPEAFF. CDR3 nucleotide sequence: TGTGCCAGCAGCTACAGACAGGGTAGGCCTGAAGCTTTCTTT.

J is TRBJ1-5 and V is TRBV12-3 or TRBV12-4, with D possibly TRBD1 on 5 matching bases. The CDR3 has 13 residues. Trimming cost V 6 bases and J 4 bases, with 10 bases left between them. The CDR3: CASSLTENQPQHF. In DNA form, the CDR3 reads TGTGCCAGCAGCCTGACAGAGAATCAGCCCCAGCATTTT.

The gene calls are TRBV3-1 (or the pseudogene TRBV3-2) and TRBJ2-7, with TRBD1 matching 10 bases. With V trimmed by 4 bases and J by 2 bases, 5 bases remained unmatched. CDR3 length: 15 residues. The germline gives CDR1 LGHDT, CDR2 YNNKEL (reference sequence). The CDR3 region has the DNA TGTGCCAGCAGCCCCCGGGACAGGGGTACCTACGAGCAGTACTTC. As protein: CASSPRDRGTYEQYF.

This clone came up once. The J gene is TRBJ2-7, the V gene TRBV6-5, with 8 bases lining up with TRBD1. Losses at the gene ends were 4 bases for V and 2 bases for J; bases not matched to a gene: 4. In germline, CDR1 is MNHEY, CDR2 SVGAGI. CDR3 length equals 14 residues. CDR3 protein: CASSSTGGTYEQYF. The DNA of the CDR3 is TGTGCCAGCAGTTCAACAGGGGGAACCTACGAGCAGTACTTC.

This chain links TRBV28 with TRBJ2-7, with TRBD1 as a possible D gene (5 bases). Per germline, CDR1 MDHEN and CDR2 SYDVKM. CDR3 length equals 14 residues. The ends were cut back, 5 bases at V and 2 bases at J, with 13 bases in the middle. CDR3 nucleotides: TGTGCCAGCAGTAAATTAGGGGTAACCTACGAGCAGTACTTC. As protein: CASSKLGVTYEQYF. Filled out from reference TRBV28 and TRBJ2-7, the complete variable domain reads DVKVTQSSRYLVKRTGEKVFLECVQDMDHENMFWYRQDPGLGLRLIYFSYDVKMKEKGDIPEGYSVSREKKERFSLILESASTNQTSMYLCASSKLGVTYEQYFGPGTRLTVT.

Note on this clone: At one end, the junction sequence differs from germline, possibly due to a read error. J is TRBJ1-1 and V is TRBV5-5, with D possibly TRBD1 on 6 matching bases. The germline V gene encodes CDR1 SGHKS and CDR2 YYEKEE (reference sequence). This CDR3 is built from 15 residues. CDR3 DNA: TGTGCCAGCAGCTTGCGCCAGGGGTTGAACACTAAAGCTTTCTTT. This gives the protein CASSLRQGLNTKAFF.

The CDR3 DNA reads TGCAGTGCCCCGGCGGCCGGGGCGCAGTATTTT. Amino acid sequence: CSAPAAGAQYF. V and J are TRBV20-1 and TRBJ2-3; a possible D gene is TRBD2 (5 bases). With 6 bases removed from V and 10 bases from J, the gap between germline ends came to 14 bases. The CDR3 has 11 residues. Germline V gives CDR1 DFQATT, CDR2 SNEGSKA (reference sequence).

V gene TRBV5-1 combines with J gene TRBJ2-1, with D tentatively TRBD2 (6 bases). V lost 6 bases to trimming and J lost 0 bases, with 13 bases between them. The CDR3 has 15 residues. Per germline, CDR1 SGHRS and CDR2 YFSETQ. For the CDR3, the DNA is TGCGCCAGCACGCCATCCGGGGGCTCCTACAATGAGCAGTTCTTC. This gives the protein CASTPSGGSYNEQFF.

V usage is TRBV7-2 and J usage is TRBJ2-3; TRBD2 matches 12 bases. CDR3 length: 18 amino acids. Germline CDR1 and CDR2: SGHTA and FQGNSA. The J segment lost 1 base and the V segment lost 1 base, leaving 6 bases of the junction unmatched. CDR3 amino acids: CASSLGLAGGYGTDTQYF. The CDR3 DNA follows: TGTGCCAGCAGCTTAGGGCTAGCGGGGGGGTACGGCACAGATACGCAGTATTTT.

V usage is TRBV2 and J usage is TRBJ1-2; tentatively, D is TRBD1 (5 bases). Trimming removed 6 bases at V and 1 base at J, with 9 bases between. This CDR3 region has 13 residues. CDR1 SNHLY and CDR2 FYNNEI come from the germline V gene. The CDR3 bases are TGTGCCAGCAGCGAGACAGATAACTATGGCTACACCTTC. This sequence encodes CASSETDNYGYTF.

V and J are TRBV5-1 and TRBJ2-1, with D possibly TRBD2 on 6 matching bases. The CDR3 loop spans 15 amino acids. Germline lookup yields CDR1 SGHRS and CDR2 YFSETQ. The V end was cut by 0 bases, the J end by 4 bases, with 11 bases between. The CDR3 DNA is TGCGCCAGCAGCTTGGGACGGGGGTGGTACAATGAGCAGTTCTTC. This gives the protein CASSLGRGWYNEQFF.

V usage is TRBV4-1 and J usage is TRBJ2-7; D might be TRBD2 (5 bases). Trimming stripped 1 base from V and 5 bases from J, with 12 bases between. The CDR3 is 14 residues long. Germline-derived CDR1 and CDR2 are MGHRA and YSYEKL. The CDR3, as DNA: TGCGCCAGCAGCCAAGTAAACGGGGTGAACGAGCAGTACTTC. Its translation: CASSQVNGVNEQYF.

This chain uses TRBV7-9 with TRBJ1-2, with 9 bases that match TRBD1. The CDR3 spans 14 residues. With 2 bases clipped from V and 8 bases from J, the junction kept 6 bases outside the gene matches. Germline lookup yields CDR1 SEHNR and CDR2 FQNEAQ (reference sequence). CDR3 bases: TGTGCCAGCAGCTTACAACAGGGGGCGGACGGCTACACCTTC. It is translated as CASSLQQGADGYTF. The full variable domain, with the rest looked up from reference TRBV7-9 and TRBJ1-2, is DTGVSQNPRHKITKRGQNVTFRCDPISEHNRLYWYRQTLGQGPEFLTYFQNEAQLEKSRLLSDRFSAERPKGSFSTLEIQRTEQGDSAMYLCASSLQQGADGYTFGSGTRLTVV.

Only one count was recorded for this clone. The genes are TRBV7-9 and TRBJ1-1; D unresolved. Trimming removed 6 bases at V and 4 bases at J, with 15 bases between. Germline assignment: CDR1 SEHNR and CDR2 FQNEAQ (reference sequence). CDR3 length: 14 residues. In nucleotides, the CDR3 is TGTGCCAGCAGTCCAATGGGTCGGGGCACTGAAGCTTTCTTT. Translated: CASSPMGRGTEAFF.

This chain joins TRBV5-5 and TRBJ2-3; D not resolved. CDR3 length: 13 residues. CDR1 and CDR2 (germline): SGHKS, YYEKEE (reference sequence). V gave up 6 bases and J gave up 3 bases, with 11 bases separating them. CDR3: CASIPVGTDTQYF. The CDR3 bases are TGTGCCAGCATCCCTGTCGGGACAGATACGCAGTATTTT. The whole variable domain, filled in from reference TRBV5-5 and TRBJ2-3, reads DAGVTQSPTHLIKTRGQQVTLRCSPISGHKSVSWYQQVLGQGPQFIFQYYEKEERGRGNFPDRFSARQFPNYSSELNVNALLLGDSALYLCASIPVGTDTQYFGPGTRLTVL.

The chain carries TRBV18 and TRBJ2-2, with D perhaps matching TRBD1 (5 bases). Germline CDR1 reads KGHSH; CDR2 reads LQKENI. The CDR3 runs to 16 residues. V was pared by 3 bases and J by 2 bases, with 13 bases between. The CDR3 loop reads CASSPIQAPNTGELFF. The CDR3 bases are TGTGCCAGCTCACCGATACAGGCCCCTAACACCGGGGAGCTGTTTTTT. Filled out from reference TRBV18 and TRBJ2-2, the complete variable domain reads NAGVMQNPRHLVRRRGQEARLRCSPMKGHSHVYWYRQLPEEGLKFMVYLQKENIIDESGMPKERFSAEFPKEGPSILRIQQVVRGDSAAYFCASSPIQAPNTGELFFGEGSRLTVL.

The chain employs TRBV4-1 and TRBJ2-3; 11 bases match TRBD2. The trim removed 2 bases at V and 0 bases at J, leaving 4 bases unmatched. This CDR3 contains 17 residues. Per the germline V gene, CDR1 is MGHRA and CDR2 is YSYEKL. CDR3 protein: CASSQNSGGASTDTQYF. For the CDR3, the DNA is TGCGCCAGCAGCCAAAATAGCGGGGGGGCTAGCACAGATACGCAGTATTTT.

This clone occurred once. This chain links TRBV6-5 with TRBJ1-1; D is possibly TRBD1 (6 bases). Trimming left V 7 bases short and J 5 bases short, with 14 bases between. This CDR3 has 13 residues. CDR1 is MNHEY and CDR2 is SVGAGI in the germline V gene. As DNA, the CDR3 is TGTGCCAGCACTCTCTTACAGGGAACTGAAGCTTTCTTT. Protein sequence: CASTLLQGTEAFF.

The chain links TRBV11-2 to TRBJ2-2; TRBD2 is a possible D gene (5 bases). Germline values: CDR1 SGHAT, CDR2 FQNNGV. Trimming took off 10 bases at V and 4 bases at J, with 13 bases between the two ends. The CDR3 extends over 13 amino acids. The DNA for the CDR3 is TGTGCCACCCGGCGAGGGATCACCGGGGAGCTGTTTTTT. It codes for CATRRGITGELFF.

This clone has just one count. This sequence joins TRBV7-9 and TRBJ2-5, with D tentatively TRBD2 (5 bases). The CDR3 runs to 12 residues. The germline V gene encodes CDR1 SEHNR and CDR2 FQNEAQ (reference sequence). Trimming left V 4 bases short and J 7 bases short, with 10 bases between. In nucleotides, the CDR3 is TGTGCCAGCAGCTCGATCGAGGGGACCCAGTACTTC. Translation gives CASSSIEGTQYF.

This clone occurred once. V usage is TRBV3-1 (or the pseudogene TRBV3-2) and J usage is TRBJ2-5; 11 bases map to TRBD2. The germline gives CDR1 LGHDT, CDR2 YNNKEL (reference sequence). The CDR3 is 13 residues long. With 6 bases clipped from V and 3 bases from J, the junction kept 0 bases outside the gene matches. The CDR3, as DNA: TGTGCCAGCAGGACTAGCGGGAAAGAGACCCAGTACTTC. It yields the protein CASRTSGKETQYF.

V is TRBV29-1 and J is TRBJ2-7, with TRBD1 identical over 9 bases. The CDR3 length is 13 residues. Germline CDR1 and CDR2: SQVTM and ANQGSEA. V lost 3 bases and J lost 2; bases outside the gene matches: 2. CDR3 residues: CSVDGTGPYEQYF. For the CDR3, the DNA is TGCAGCGTTGATGGGACAGGGCCCTACGAGCAGTACTTC.

The CDR3 protein is CASSLKQGVNTGELFF. Here the CDR3 DNA reads TGTGCCAGCAGCTTAAAGCAGGGGGTAAACACCGGGGAGCTGTTTTTT. The J gene is TRBJ2-2, the V gene TRBV7-6, with 7 bases identical to TRBD1. The germline gives CDR1 SGHVS, CDR2 FNYEAQ. V lost 2 bases, J lost 2 bases, and 5 bases stayed unmatched. The CDR3 contains 16 residues. Based on the CDR3 plus reference TRBV7-6 and TRBJ2-2, the full variable domain is GAGVSQSPRYKVTKRGQDVALRCDPISGHVSLYWYRQALGQGPEFLTYFNYEAQQDKSGLPNDRFSAERPEGSISTLTIQRTEQRDSAMYRCASSLKQGVNTGELFFGEGSRLTVL.

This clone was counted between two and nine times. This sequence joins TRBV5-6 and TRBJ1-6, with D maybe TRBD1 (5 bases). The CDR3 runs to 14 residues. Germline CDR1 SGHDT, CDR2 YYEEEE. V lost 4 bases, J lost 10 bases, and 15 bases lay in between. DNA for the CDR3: TGTGCCAGCAGCCGTGTAGCCGCAGGGTCACCCCTCCACTTT. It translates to CASSRVAAGSPLHF.

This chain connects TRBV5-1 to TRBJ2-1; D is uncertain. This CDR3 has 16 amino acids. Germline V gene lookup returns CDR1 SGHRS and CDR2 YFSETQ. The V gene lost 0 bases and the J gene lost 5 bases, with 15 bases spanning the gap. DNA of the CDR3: TGCGCCAGCAGCTTGGGGCTAGGCCCCCCTGACAATGAGCAGTTCTTC. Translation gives CASSLGLGPPDNEQFF.

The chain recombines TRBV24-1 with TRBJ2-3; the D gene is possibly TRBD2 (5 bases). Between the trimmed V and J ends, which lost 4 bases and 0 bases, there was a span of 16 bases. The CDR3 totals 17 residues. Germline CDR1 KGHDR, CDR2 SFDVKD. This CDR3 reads CATSDPSRTFSTDTQYF. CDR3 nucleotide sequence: TGTGCCACCAGTGACCCCTCTAGGACTTTCAGCACAGATACGCAGTATTTT.

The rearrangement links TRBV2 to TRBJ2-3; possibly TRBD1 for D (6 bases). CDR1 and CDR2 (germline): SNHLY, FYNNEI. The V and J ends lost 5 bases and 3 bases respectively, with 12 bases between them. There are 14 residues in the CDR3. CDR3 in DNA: TGTGCCAGCAGTCAGGGGCTCTTTACAGATACGCAGTATTTT. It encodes CASSQGLFTDTQYF.